The T cell receptor (beta chain) under discussion was sequenced for a study of CD8 T cells in ankylosing spondylitis. This CDR3 has 16 amino acids. V was pared by 5 bases and J by 4 bases, with 11 bases of the junction left unmatched. The germline gives CDR1 SGHAT, CDR2 FQNNGV. Researchers built TCR beta libraries using quantitative 5'-RACE with molecular barcodes. Each CDR3 protein is one row after TCRdb ran MiXCR on the 5' RACE reads. The table includes more than 650,000 distinct CDR3 sequences, about 12% detected once. Findings and limits, study-wide: The study looked at matched synovial fluid samples from ankylosing spondylitis patients. Disease-linked clones were reported to be significantly enriched there. As for the disease-linked clones, they showed a CD8+ phenotype and occurred at relatively low frequencies in peripheral blood. Characteristic, it appeared, of ankylosing spondylitis blood was a TCR beta motif of seven or eight highly homologous variants.

To note about this clonotype: The antigen is not known.

Sequencing was carried out using blood, either unsorted or a sorted T cell fraction (not recorded which). V usage is TRBV11-2 and J usage is TRBJ2-1, with 7 bases matching TRBD2. The sequence derives from a male donor with ankylosing spondylitis. CDR3 sequence: CASSPLLRGVYNEQFF. Written as DNA, the CDR3 is TGTGCCAGCAGCCCCCTTTTACGGGGGGTTTACAATGAGCAGTTCTTC.